These T cell receptor beta chains were read from a single sample in a study of CD8 T cells in ankylosing spondylitis. A single record per CDR3 protein comes from TCRdb applying MiXCR to the 5' RACE reads. The sample records tens of thousands of distinct CDR3 sequences, less than 3% being singletons. The sample was blood, either unsorted or a sorted T cell fraction (not recorded which). The receptors were gathered from a male donor with ankylosing spondylitis or in good health (not recorded which). Both conserved end residues are part of each CDR3. Size values are once, few and many counts, or a class for expanded clones, and some rows have none.

CASSLNWGGNYEQYF	TRBJ2-7	many	15	TRBV9
CASSVGHVGVAEAFF	TRBJ1-1	few	15	TRBV9
CASSVNQGRGTGEQFF	TRBJ2-1	many	16	TRBV9
CASSLGPSNTEAFF	TRBJ1-1	many	14	TRBV9
CASSVAVRGQGGELFF	TRBJ2-2	many	16	TRBV9
CASSKSEGAYNEQFF	TRBJ2-1	.	15	TRBV9
CASSIQANTEAFF	TRBJ1-1	many	13	TRBV9
CASSQGRVSYNEQFF	TRBJ2-1	many	15	TRBV9
CASSAVDLRDTQYF	TRBJ2-3	many	14	TRBV9
CASSPRQGAAEAFF	TRBJ1-1	many	14	TRBV9
CASSVGPGQGAETQYF	TRBJ2-5	.	16	TRBV9
CASSAGDRGPSNQPQHF	TRBJ1-5	many	17	TRBV9
CASSRTGTGGSEAFF	TRBJ1-1	many	15	TRBV9
CASSRLGAQGELFF	TRBJ2-2	many	14	TRBV9